This T cell receptor beta chain is drawn from a study of blood T cells in healthy people across ages. Study outcomes and limitations: Age showed a roughly linear inverse relationship with TCR beta diversity per million T cells. The percentage of naive T cells correlated strongly with TCR beta diversity.

Sample donors were healthy Caucasian individuals that came from Russia, aged about 6 to 95. Combining a sample-barcoded 5' primer with a J-beta primer mix, a second PCR ran for about 7 to 11 cycles. Samples each returned at least 2.5 million CDR3-containing paired-end reads. Each CDR3 protein is one row after TCRdb ran MiXCR on the 5' RACE reads. The repertoire consists of under 1 million distinct CDR3 sequences, with approximately 48% occurring once and the leading ten covering roughly 19%. This clonotype was seen a handful of times. No antigen is known for it. V was trimmed by 5 bases and J by 8 bases, leaving 15 bases between them. CDR3 length: 14 amino acids. Germline V gives CDR1 KGHDR, CDR2 SFDVKD.

This chain joins TRBV24-1 and TRBJ2-1; maybe TRBD1 (6 bases). The receptor was derived from a man aged 55 to 69 in good health. The specimen sequenced was blood. CDR3 loop: CATSGGVRGDEQFF. The CDR3 DNA is TGTGCCACCAGTGGAGGGGTCAGGGGAGATGAGCAGTTCTTC.